This record concerns one T cell receptor beta chain sequence. Unstimulated PBMCs were sorted into CD3+CD4+ and CD3+CD8+ populations. Clones were read by immunoSEQ multiplex PCR, and TCRdb kept only the in-frame ones, dropping some. This table has 45,000 to 60,000 clones, roughly 71% appearing once. This CDR3 has 11 amino acids. The germline gives CDR1 MNHNS, CDR2 SASEGT. Trimming left V 6 bases short and J 7 bases short, with 8 bases between. This record comes from a study of T cell clones after liver transplantation. The V and J genes are TRBV6-1 and TRBJ2-3; a weak D match, TRBD2 (5 bases). The specimen comprised CD4+ T cells from blood, sampled at the 22-month timepoint. The clonotype originates from a human patient who received a liver transplant. A share of the T cells may be of graft donor origin. CDR3 nucleotides: TGTGCCAGCAGGAGGGAATATACGCAGTATTTT. Residues: CASRREYTQYF.